This T cell receptor (beta chain) originates from a study of T cell repertoires in cytomegalovirus infection. This CDR3 contains 13 residues. V trimming: 5 bases; J trimming: 6 bases; junction bases outside the gene matches: 5. Germline loops: CDR1 LNHDA, CDR2 SQIVND (reference sequence). About this clonotype: Its antigen is unknown.

TCRdb itself ran the reads through MiXCR, one entry per CDR3 protein. The sample carries hundreds of thousands of distinct CDR3 sequences, 25% to 35% recorded once. The sample was cultured PBMCs, taken from culture after CMV antigen stimulation. The sequence derives from a human donor in good health (CMV status not recorded). Some clones in this sample may be carry-over from other donors' samples. The chain carries TRBV19 and TRBJ2-3, with 7 positions matching TRBD1. The CDR3 nucleotides read TGTGCCAGTAGTCGACAGGGCCCCGATACGCAGTATTTT. Residues: CASSRQGPDTQYF.